What follows describes a single TCR beta chain. Per the original data handling: Scientists estimated how many nucleated cells there were by amplifying reference gene primers. Assay used: immunoSEQ multiplex PCR; TCRdb lists only in-frame clones, some missing. D and trimming were read from the DNA, whereas the V and J calls and clone size are those reported in that table. The sample lists tens of thousands of clones; more than 80% were seen once. This sample is part of a study of blood T cell repertoires in COVID-19. Overall study: PBMCs, B-cell-depleted T cells, or T cells were the source of the cDNA or gDNA that made up the material.

Germline CDR1 reads SNHLY; CDR2 reads FYNNEI. Germline trimming cut 6 bases from V and 4 bases from J; bases unmatched to any gene: 10. The CDR3 is made up of 15 amino acids. Sequenced sample: peripheral blood. The chain uses TRBV2 and TRBJ1-2; 8 nucleotides align to TRBD1. This TCR was recovered from a man aged 30 to 39 with acute or convalescent COVID-19. This CDR3 reads CASSDDRGQGYGYTF. The CDR3 nucleotides read TGTGCCAGCAGCGATGACAGGGGTCAGGGCTATGGCTACACCTTC.